This T cell receptor (beta chain) derives from a study of T cell changes during pregnancy in multiple sclerosis. TCRdb's table, derived via immunoSEQ multiplex PCR, lists solely in-frame clones and lacks some. Of about 62,000 clones listed, 80% to 90% are singletons. This clone was picked up one time. This sample comprised peripheral blood, obtained in the first trimester of pregnancy. This clonotype originated in a female donor with multiple sclerosis, enrolled in a pregnancy study.

The CDR3 region has the DNA TGCAGCGTTGAGGGGCCCGGGGGGAATGGAGCCTACAATGAGCAGTTCTTC. Protein product: CSVEGPGGNGAYNEQFF. The V and J genes are TRBV29-1 and TRBJ2-1; 7 bases match TRBD2. CDR3 length: 17 amino acids. Germline loops: CDR1 SQVTM, CDR2 ANQGSEA. After removal of 3 bases from V and 2 bases from J, the junction contained 13 bases not matched to a gene.